This T cell receptor (beta chain) was identified during a study of T cell changes during pregnancy in multiple sclerosis. Germline CDR1 reads KGHSH; CDR2 reads LQKENI. V was clipped by 3 bases and J by 2 bases, with 19 bases between them. The CDR3 is made up of 18 amino acids. Clones were sequenced by immunoSEQ multiplex PCR, and TCRdb holds only the in-frame ones, with some missing. The top ten hold about 1.5% of the sample, which has 80,000 or so clones, around 92% seen once. V gene TRBV18 combines with J gene TRBJ2-2; D perhaps matches TRBD1 (6 bases). The source of this sequence is a female donor with multiple sclerosis, enrolled in a pregnancy study. The sequencing here drew on peripheral blood, taken before pregnancy. CDR3 nucleotides: TGTGCCAGCTCACCCTCGTTCAAGGGACACCAAAACACCGGGGAGCTGTTTTTT. Its translation: CASSPSFKGHQNTGELFF.